This entry is about one T cell receptor beta chain. Its antigen is still unknown. The record has no base qualities; no much larger clone is one base away. From the second PCR step on, the TCR alpha and beta chain libraries were amplified in separate reactions. The CMV status of each donor was determined by measuring IFNgamma production from CD4+ T cells after fresh PBMCs had been stimulated overnight with CMV viral lysate. Using Miltenyi beads, CD4 T cells were first positively selected, and CD8 T cells were then positively selected from the CD4-negative fraction. After staining for CD3, CD4, CD8, CD45RA, CD27 and a live/dead dye, cells were sorted on a BD Aria II into four subsets based on CD45RA and CD27. Blood was obtained from a few healthy volunteers, and the blood from each volunteer was fractionated into CD4 and CD8 T cells and subsequently into four differentiation subsets. Roughly 0.12 L of peripheral blood was taken from each donor, and PBMC were separated by density-gradient centrifugation on Ficoll-Paque PLUS. Sorted cells were lysed in RLT buffer, and RNA was extracted with a Qiagen RNeasy kit and stored at -80°C.

The data derive from a study of naive and memory T cell subsets (dated by TCRdb to the late 2010s). For the wider study: The study applied an open-source, UMI-based TCR alpha and beta sequencing pipeline to sorted naive and memory peripheral blood T cell subsets. The functional CMV T cell responses agreed completely with IgG serology results. RNA was DNase-treated and reverse transcribed with TCR constant-region primers, mostly using SuperScript III.

Beyond this particular receptor, the publication reports: Naive repertoires, especially CD8, contained a few larger clonotypes, possibly memory cells re-expressing CD45RA. In both CD4 and CD8 cells, going from naive through CM, EM and EMRA, the Gini index went up while Shannon and inverse Simpson diversity went down. The repertoire findings for the naive and memory subsets could not be validated against a ground truth because none was available. A clonotype was defined as a single alpha or beta chain sequence rather than as a paired alpha/beta receptor. After error correction, over 95% of naive TCR sequences appeared only once, giving much steeper abundance distributions than memory subsets. RNA-based TCR counts may be influenced by expression changes linked to T cell activation and differentiation. TCR abundance followed a power law whose exponent differed between naive and memory subsets but was consistent across the three individuals.

Library generation was performed with UMI-ligation and nested PCR. To cover both TRBC1 and TRBC2, the beta constant-region primer consisted of an equimolar mix of two oligonucleotides. Four rounds of PCR, combining the SP2 primer with nested alpha and beta constant-region primers, were used to amplify the ligated cDNA. T4 RNA ligase 1 ligated a single-stranded oligonucleotide carrying the SP2 primer and a 12-nucleotide UMI to the cDNA 3' end. The ligation reaction was kept at 16 degrees C for roughly 20-24 hours. To avoid over-amplification, PCR2 was usually performed as a SYBR Green qPCR and halted once a predetermined threshold was reached. Agencourt AMPure XP magnetic beads were used for all purifications after the first. Library quantification was done by Qubit, followed by a TapeStation check on which the main peak was expected at around 650 bp. Sequencing of the pooled libraries was done on an Illumina MiSeq using v2 2x251 paired-end kits, which typically yielded about 1-2.3 million reads per sample. Libraries were pooled at around 4 nM per sample, and roughly 4.5-7.5% PhiX was added to improve cluster recognition. Per the original workflow: Decombinator assigned V and J genes to Demultiplexor-processed FASTQ reads by tag matching, allowing a single base-pair mismatch. Collapsinator used UMIs to correct both sequencing errors and frequency errors arising from PCR heterogeneity. TCRs were translated and CDR3s were extracted from the conserved cysteine to the FGXG phenylalanine by CDR3Translator, with non-productive sequences being flagged. Repertoires were subsampled to equal numbers of UMI-defined TCRs before Gini, Shannon entropy and inverse Simpson indices were calculated. Within the linear range, a power law was fitted to clonotype abundance distributions using maximum likelihood. Similar UMI counts, unique TCR numbers and clonal distributions were obtained with the pipeline and with MIGEC on one naive CD8 sample. One analysis removed from the naive repertoire any naive TCRs that were also present in any memory subset from the same donor. Repertoires were searched for roughly 7,300 CMV-associated CDR3 sequences compiled from VDJdb and a published dataset. Using fastp at Q25 and MiXCR, TCRdb reprocessed the public reads and kept productive beta chains. When rows share a CDR3 protein, they turn into one entry using the most common DNA and genes. The V and J calls and clone size are TCRdb's, not the authors'. The sample table holds 150,000 or so distinct CDR3 sequences, of which 22% were seen once. About 0.11% of the sample is taken by the ten largest.

The germline V gene provides CDR1 SGHTA and CDR2 FQGNSA. The CDR3 measures 16 amino acids from cysteine to phenylalanine. Only the CDR3 DNA is retained, 48 bases long and in frame from the first base. V has 5 bases trimmed and J has 3 bases trimmed; junction bases matching no gene number 4. The rearranged chain carries TRBV7-2 and TRBJ2-6, with 10 bases matching TRBD1. Sequences were obtained from naive CD4+ T cells from blood. Read against the paper, the sample's cell subset or site label means: naive T cells, CD45RA high CD27+. The TCR comes from a human donor in good health. The CDR3 here reads CASSTGQGSGANVLTF. Read as DNA, the sequence is TGTGCCAGCAGCACGGGACAGGGGAGTGGGGCCAACGTCCTGACTTTC.